This T cell receptor (beta chain) was identified during a study of CD8 T cells in Susac syndrome (dated by TCRdb to about 2019). Notes on the research overall: Repertoire sequencing was used to test whether CD8+ T cell activation and differentiation in Susac syndrome was antigen driven.

Peripheral blood CD8+ and CD4+ T cells from healthy donors, Susac syndrome patients and multiple sclerosis patients were profiled by high-throughput TCR beta sequencing. Healthy donors were included as age- and sex-matched controls. Bulk CD8+ and CD4+ T cells were purified by magnetic negative isolation, while CD8+ TEMRA cells were enriched using FACS. Blood was drawn into EDTA tubes, processed within 24 hours, and PBMCs were isolated by density gradient centrifugation. PBMCs intended for TCR sequencing were frozen in liquid nitrogen and were later thawed in a 37 degrees C water bath. The sorted or isolated CD4+, CD8+ and CD8+ TEMRA cells had a purity of 90% or higher. RNA was extracted with the RNeasy kit and roughly 0.5 to 1 ug was reverse transcribed using random hexamers. The immunoSEQ multiplex PCR assay, which covers 54 Vbeta and 13 Jbeta segments, was used to amplify TCR beta CDR3 regions. PCR amplification bias was corrected by using a synthetic template baseline for primer optimization and computational correction. Under the source paper's analysis protocol: Reads were annotated to V, D and J genes according to IMGT and were analyzed with immunoSEQ Analyzer, with only productive sequences retained. Clonality was computed as one minus Shannon entropy normalized by log2 of the number of productive unique sequences. For each patient and control, public and private clones were evaluated within the 100 most prevalent clones. Clones were defined as Susac-specific when absent from the healthy and MS cohorts, from fewer than 1,200 published viral clones and from other ImmuneACCESS disease sequences. TCRdb reprocessing: public reads trimmed at Q25 with fastp, clones called with MiXCR, in-frame beta chains kept. Entries that share a CDR3 protein sequence are merged under the most common genes and DNA. The V and J calls, along with clone size, are taken from TCRdb and not from the paper's own processing. The sample has under 200,000 distinct CDR3 sequences on record, around 95% of them singletons. More than 0.12% of the sample is taken by the ten largest.

In regard to this clonotype: Its antigen remains undetermined. No base-level quality is on record; no much larger clone is a single base apart.

Overall results and qualifications from the work: The number of individuals in the TCR sequencing and HLA analysis was acknowledged as relatively small.

The specimen was CD4+ T cells from PBMCs. The clonotype originates from a human donor in good health.

The sequenced DNA: TGTGCCAGCAGTCCTTCAGGGGGATACACAGATACGCAGTATTTT. It translates to CASSPSGGYTDTQYF. The chain is made from TRBV14 and TRBJ2-3; 7 junctional bases match TRBD1. The CDR3 goes from the cysteine to the phenylalanine over 15 residues. CDR3 DNA is the only sequence kept; it has 45 bases, read in frame from the first base. The CDR1 and CDR2 encoded by the germline V gene are SGHDN and FVKESK. V is trimmed back by 6 bases and J by 2 bases, and the junction contains 8 bases that no gene match accounts for.